This T cell receptor (beta chain) comes out of a study of blood T cell repertoires in COVID-19 (dated by TCRdb to 2018 to 2020). Notes on the research overall: Samples from collaborators originated in the United States, Italy and Spain and spanned both the acute and convalescent phases of COVID-19. The prospective study material was composed of cDNA or gDNA derived from T cells, B-cell-depleted T cells, or PBMCs. Subjects who had been exposed to COVID-19, were actively infected with it, or had recovered from it provided the deeply sampled blood TCRbeta repertoires that made up the dataset. The repertoires were released in a freely available public database intended as a resource for research on the immune response to SARS-CoV-2. Samples were obtained from the ongoing ImmuneRACE study (first 160 participants) and from about 1,300 subjects provided by 6 global collaborators. The sample metadata nearly always contained a de-identified subject ID, COVID-19 status, age in years and sex. Where HLA class I and class II types were available, the types were taken from metadata supplied by the sample provider, not from assay-based typing.

The collaborating institutions used their own protocols to collect whole blood in K2EDTA tubes. For TCRbeta analysis, collaborators shipped samples in one of three forms: frozen whole blood, isolated PBMCs, or DNA extracted from either of those sample types. Comments on this clone: Its antigen is still unknown. One base away there is no much larger clone; base qualities are not given.

The immunoSEQ Assay, a bias-controlled multiplex PCR, was used to amplify TCRbeta CDR3 regions from genomic DNA. The original pipeline was this. The number of nucleated cells in each sample was estimated by amplification of reference gene primers within the assay. To quantify the absolute abundance of each unique TCRbeta CDR3 rearrangement, sequence reads were collapsed and filtered. For each sample, productive Simpson clonality was calculated as the square root of Simpson's diversity index over productive rearrangements. The immuneACCESS repertoire file appears here via TCRdb, limited to in-frame rearrangements. These files lack a portion of the clones; in checked studies, under half of the deficit traces to unresolved V genes, and the cause of the others is not known. V and J calls plus clone size are reproduced from that table; the DNA served to infer D and trimming. The sample includes 81,000 or so clones, with 70% to 90% observed a single time. The leading ten clones occupy more than 10% of the sample.

Summary of the overall study and its limitations: The amount of clinical and demographic metadata varied by source and participant and was provided uncurated.

Sequences MNHEY (CDR1) and SVGEGT (CDR2) are obtained from the germline V gene. CDR3 length: 11 amino acids, cysteine to phenylalanine. This entry keeps only the CDR3 DNA: 33 bases, framed from base 1. The V end loses 5 bases and the J end loses 7 bases, and a stretch of 8 bases separates them. The sequencing input was peripheral blood. The V and J segments used are TRBV6-2 or TRBV6-3 and TRBJ1-2, with a weak D call of TRBD1 (6 bases match). The clonotype comes from a man between 65 and 85 years old with active or convalescent COVID-19. The nucleotide sequence reads TGTGCCAGCAGTCTCAGGGGTGGCTACACCTTC. Its amino acids are CASSLRGGYTF.